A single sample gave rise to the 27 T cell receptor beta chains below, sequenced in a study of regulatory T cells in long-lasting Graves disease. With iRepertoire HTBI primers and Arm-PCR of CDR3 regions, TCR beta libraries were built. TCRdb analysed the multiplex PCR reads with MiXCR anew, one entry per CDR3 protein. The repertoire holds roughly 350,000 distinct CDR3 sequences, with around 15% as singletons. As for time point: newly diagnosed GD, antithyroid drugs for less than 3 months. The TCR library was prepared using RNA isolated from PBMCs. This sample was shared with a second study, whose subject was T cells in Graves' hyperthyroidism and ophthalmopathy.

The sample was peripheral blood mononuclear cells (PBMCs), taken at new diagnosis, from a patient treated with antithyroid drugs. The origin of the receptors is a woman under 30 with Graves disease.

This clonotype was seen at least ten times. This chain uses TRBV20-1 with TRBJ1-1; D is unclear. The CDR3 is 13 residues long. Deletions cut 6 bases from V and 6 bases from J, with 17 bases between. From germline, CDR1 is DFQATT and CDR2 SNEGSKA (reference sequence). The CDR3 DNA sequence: TGCAGTGCCTCATCCGTATTACTCGCTGAAGCTTTCTTT. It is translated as CSASSVLLAEAFF.

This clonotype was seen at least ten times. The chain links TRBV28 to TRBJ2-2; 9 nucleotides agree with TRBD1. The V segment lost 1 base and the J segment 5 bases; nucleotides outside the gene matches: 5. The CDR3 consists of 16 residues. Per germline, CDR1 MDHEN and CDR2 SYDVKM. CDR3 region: CASSLLGDRVTGELFF. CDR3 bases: TGTGCCAGCAGTTTATTGGGGGACAGGGTTACCGGGGAGCTGTTTTTT.

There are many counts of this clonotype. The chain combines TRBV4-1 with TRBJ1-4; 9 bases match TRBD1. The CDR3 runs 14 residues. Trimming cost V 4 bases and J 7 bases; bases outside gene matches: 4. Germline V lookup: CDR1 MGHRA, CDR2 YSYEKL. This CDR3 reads CASSLRQGGEKLFF. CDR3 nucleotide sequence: TGCGCCAGCAGCCTGAGACAGGGGGGTGAAAAACTGTTTTTT.

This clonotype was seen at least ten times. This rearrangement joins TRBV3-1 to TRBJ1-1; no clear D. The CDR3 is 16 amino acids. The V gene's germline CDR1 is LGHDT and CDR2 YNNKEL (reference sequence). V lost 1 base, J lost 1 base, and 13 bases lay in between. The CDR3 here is CASSQVLALANTEAFF. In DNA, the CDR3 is TGTGCCAGCAGCCAAGTTCTTGCTTTGGCGAACACTGAAGCTTTCTTT.

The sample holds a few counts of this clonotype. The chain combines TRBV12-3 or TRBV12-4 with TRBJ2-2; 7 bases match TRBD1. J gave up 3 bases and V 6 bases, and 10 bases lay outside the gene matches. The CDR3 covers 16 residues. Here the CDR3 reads CASRTGRGLHTGELFF. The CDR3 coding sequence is TGTGCCAGCAGAACGGGCAGGGGGTTGCACACCGGGGAGCTGTTTTTT.

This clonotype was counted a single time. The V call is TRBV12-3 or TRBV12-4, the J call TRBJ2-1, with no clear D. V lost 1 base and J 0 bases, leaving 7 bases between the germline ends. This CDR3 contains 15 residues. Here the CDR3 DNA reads TGTGCCAGCAGTTTAGAGGAAAGCTCCTACAATGAGCAGTTCTTC. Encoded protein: CASSLEESSYNEQFF.

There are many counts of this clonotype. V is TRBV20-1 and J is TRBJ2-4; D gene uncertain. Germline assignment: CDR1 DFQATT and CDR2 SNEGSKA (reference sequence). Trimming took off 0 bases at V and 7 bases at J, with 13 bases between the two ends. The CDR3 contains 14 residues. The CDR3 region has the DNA TGCAGTGCTAGAGATCGACAAGGGCGGAACATTCAGTACTTC. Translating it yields CSARDRQGRNIQYF.

The CDR3 loop reads CAWSDLHNYGYTF. The CDR3 coding sequence is TGTGCCTGGAGCGACCTTCATAACTATGGCTACACCTTC. V gene TRBV30 combines with J gene TRBJ1-2; D gene unclear. Trimming pared 3 bases from V and 1 base from J, leaving 9 bases between. The CDR3 is made up of 13 amino acids. Germline-derived CDR1 and CDR2 are GTSNPN and SVGIG (reference sequence).

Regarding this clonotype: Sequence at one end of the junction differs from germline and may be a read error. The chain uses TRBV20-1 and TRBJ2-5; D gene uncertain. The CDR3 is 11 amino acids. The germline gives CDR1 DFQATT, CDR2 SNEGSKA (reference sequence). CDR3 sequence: CSATGEDTQYF. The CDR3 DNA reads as TGCAGTGCTACTGGGGAAGATACCCAGTACTTC.

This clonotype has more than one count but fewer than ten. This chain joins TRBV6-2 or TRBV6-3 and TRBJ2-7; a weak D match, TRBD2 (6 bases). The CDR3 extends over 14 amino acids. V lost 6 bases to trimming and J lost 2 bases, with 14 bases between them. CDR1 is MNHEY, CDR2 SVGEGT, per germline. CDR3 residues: CASRVDSGPYEQYF. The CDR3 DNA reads TGTGCCAGCAGGGTGGATAGCGGTCCCTACGAGCAGTACTTC.

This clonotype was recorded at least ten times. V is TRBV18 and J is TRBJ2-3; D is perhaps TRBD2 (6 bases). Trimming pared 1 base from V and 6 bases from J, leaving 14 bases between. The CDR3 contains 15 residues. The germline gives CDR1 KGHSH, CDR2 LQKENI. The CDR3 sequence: CASSPHGGNGDTQYF. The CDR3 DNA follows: TGTGCCAGCTCACCACACGGCGGGAACGGGGATACGCAGTATTTT. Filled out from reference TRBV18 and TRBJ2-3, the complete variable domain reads NAGVMQNPRHLVRRRGQEARLRCSPMKGHSHVYWYRQLPEEGLKFMVYLQKENIIDESGMPKERFSAEFPKEGPSILRIQQVVRGDSAAYFCASSPHGGNGDTQYFGPGTRLTVL.

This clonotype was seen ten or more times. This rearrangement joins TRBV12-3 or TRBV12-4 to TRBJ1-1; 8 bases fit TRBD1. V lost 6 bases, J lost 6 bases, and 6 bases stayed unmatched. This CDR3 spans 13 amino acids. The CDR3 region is CASRADRGSEAFF. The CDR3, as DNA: TGTGCCAGCAGGGCTGACAGGGGCTCTGAAGCTTTCTTT.

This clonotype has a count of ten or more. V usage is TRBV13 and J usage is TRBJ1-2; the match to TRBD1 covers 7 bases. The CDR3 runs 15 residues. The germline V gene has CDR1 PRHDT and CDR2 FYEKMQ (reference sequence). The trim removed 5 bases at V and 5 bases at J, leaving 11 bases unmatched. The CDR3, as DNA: TGTGCCAGCAGCCCCATCGACAGGGCGGTTTATGGCTACACCTTC. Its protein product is CASSPIDRAVYGYTF.

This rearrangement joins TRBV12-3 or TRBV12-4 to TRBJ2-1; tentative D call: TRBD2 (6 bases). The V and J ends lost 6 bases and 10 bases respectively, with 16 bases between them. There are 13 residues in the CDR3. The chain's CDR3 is CASSQVGGTEQFF. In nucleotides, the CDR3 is TGTGCCAGCAGCCAGGTCGGCGGGACCGAGCAGTTCTTC.

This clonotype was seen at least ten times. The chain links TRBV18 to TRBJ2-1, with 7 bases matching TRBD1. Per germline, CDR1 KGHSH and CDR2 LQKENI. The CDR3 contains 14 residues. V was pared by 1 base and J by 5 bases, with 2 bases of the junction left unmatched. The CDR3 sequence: CASSPRDSNNEQFF. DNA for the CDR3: TGTGCCAGCTCACCACGGGACAGCAACAATGAGCAGTTCTTC.

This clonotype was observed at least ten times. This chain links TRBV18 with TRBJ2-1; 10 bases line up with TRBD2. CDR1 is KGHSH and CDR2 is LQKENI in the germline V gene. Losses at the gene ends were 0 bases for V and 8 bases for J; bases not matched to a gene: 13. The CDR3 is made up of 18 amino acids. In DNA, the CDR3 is TGTGCCAGCTCACCACCCGGGGTCTTTTTAGCGGGAGGCTATGAGCAGTTCTTC. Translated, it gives CASSPPGVFLAGGYEQFF.

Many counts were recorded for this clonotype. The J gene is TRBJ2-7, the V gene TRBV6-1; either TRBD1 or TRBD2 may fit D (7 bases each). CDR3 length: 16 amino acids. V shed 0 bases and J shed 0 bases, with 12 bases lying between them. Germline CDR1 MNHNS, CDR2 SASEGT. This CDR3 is CASSEAAGDSSYEQYF. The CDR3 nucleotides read TGTGCCAGCAGTGAAGCTGCGGGGGACAGCTCCTACGAGCAGTACTTC.

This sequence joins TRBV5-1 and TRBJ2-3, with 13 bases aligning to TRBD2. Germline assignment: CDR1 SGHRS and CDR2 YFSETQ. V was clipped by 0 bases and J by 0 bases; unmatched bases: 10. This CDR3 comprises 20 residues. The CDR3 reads CASSLGLAGGRTDSTDTQYF. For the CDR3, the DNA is TGCGCCAGCAGCTTGGGACTAGCGGGAGGAAGAACCGATAGCACAGATACGCAGTATTTT.

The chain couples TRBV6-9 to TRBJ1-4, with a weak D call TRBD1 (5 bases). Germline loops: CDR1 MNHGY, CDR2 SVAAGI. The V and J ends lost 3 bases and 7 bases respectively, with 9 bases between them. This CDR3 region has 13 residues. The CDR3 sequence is CASSYRTPEKLFF. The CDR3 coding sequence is TGTGCCAGCAGTTACCGGACACCTGAAAAACTGTTTTTT.

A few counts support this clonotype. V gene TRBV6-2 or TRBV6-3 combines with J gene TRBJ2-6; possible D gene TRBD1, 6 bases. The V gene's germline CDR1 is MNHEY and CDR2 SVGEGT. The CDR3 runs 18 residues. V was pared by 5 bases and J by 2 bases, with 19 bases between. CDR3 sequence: CASSDRRTVYAGANVLTF. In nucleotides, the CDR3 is TGTGCCAGCAGTGACCGACGGACAGTTTATGCTGGGGCCAACGTCCTGACTTTC.

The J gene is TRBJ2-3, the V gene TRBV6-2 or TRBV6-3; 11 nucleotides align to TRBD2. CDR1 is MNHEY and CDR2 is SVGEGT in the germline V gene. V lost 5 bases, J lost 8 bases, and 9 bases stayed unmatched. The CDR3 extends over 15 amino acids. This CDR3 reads CASSERLAGRGTQYF. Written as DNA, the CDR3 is TGTGCCAGCAGTGAGCGACTAGCGGGACGGGGTACGCAGTATTTT.

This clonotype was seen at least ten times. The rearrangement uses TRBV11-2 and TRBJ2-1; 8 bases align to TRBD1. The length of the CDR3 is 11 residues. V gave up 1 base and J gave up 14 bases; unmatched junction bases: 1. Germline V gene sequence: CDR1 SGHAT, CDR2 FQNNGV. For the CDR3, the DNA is TGTGCCAGCAGCTTAGGGGGACAGGAGTTCTTC. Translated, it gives CASSLGGQEFF.

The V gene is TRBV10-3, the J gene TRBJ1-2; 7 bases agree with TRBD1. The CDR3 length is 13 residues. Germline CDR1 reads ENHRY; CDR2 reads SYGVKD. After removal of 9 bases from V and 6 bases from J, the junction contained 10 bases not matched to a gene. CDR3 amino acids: CAIGVTGQDGYTF. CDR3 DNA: TGTGCCATTGGGGTGACAGGGCAAGATGGCTACACCTTC.

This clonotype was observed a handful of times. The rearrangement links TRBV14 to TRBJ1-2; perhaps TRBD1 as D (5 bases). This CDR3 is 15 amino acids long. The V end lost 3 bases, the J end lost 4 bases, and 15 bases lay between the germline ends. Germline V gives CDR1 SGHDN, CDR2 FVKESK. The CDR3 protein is CASSHPGRGFYGYTF. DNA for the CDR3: TGTGCCAGCAGCCACCCAGGGAGGGGATTCTATGGCTACACCTTC.

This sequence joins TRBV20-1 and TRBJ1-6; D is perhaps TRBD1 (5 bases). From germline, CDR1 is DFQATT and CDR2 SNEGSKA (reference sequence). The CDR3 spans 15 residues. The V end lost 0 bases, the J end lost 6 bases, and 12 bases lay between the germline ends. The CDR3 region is CSARDMGGSNSPLHF. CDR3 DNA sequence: TGCAGTGCTAGAGATATGGGGGGATCTAATTCACCCCTCCACTTT.

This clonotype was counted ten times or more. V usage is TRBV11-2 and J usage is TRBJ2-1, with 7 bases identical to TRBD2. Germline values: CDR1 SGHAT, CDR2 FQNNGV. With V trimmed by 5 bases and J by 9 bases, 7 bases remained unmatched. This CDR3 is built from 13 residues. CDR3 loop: CASSGSGKIEQFF. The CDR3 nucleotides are TGTGCCAGCAGCGGGAGCGGGAAGATTGAGCAGTTCTTC. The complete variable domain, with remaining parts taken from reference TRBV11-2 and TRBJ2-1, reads EAGVAQSPRYKIIEKRQSVAFWCNPISGHATLYWYQQILGQGPKLLIQFQNNGVVDDSQLPKDRFSAERLKGVDSTLKIQPAKLEDSAVYLCASSGSGKIEQFFGPGTRLTVL.

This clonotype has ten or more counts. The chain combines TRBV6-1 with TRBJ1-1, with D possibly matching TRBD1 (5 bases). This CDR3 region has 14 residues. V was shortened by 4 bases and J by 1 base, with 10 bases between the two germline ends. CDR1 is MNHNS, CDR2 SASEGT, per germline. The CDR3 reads CASSGQMENTEAFF. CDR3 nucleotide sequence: TGTGCCAGCAGTGGACAGATGGAGAACACTGAAGCTTTCTTT.